This is a list of T cell receptor beta chains from one sample in a study of shared clonotypes between healthy human individuals. Generated by immunoSEQ multiplex PCR, the TCRdb table keeps only in-frame clones and is missing some. The table has 100,000 or so clones, more than 65% seen once. Sequenced sample: memory CD8+ T cells sorted from blood. All receptors come from a woman aged 25 to 39 in good health. Both conserved end residues are part of each CDR3. D genes are given only for firm matches. The size of a clone is reported for some rows only, either as once, few or many, or as a class for expanded clones.

DNA: TGTGCCAGTCTTGACAGGGCGGGAGGCTACACCTTC
CDR3: CASLDRAGGYTF
J: TRBJ1-2
size: NA
V: TRBV2
D: TRBD1

DNA: TGTGCCAGCAGCTTAGCCCCGGGACCTCGCTACGAGCAGTACTTC
CDR3: CASSLAPGPRYEQYF
J: TRBJ2-7
size: NA
V: TRBV11-2
D: NA

DNA: TGTGCCAGCAGTGGGTTAGACTACCCTAGCACAGATACGCAGTATTTT
CDR3: CASSGLDYPSTDTQYF
J: TRBJ2-3
size: NA
V: TRBV28
D: NA

DNA: TGCAGCGCGAGGAGACAGAAAAAAGAGACCCAGTACTTC
CDR3: CSARRQKKETQYF
J: TRBJ2-5
size: NA
V: TRBV29-1
D: NA

DNA: TGTGCCAGCAGCCCACGTCCGGGGGAGACTGGAAACACCATATATTTT
CDR3: CASSPRPGETGNTIYF
J: TRBJ1-3
size: NA
V: TRBV7-9
D: NA

DNA: TGTGCCAGCAGCGACAGCATGGGTGGCTACACCTTC
CDR3: CASSDSMGGYTF
J: TRBJ1-2
size: NA
V: TRBV27
D: NA

DNA: TGTGCCAGCAGCTCCTCCGGCCCGGGGAGGAGCGGGAGGGCCCGCTACAATGAGCAGTTCTTC
CDR3: CASSSSGPGRSGRARYNEQFF
J: TRBJ2-1
size: few
V: TRBV7-6
D: TRBD2

DNA: TGTGCCAGCAGCTTAGATCGCAGCGGGACTACAGATACGCAGTATTTT
CDR3: CASSLDRSGTTDTQYF
J: TRBJ2-3
size: NA
V: TRBV11-2
D: TRBD2

DNA: TGTGCCAGCAGCTTAGCGGGTAGCACAGATACGCAGTATTTT
CDR3: CASSLAGSTDTQYF
J: TRBJ2-3
size: NA
V: TRBV6-5
D: TRBD2

DNA: TGTGCCAGCAGTGCCAGACATACGAACACCGGGGAGCTGTTTTTT
CDR3: CASSARHTNTGELFF
J: TRBJ2-2
size: NA
V: TRBV6-6
D: NA

DNA: TGTGCCAGCAGCCAGGGACTCCCTCCCTACGAGCAGTACTTC
CDR3: CASSQGLPPYEQYF
J: TRBJ2-7
size: NA
V: TRBV28
D: NA

DNA: TGCGCCAGCAGCAAGGCCAGGGGGCCCCCCAATGAGCAGTTCTTC
CDR3: CASSKARGPPNEQFF
J: TRBJ2-1
size: many
V: TRBV5-1
D: TRBD1

DNA: TGTGCCGTTCAAATTAGCGGGAAGGGCTACGAGCAGTACTTC
CDR3: CAVQISGKGYEQYF
J: TRBJ2-7
size: NA
V: TRBV6-1
D: TRBD2